The 18 T cell receptor beta chains reported below all come from one sample, sequenced in a study of CD8 T cells in Susac syndrome. The RNA input was roughly 0.45 to 1 ug, and it was reverse transcribed with random hexamers. TCRdb redid the calling of the immunoSEQ multiplex PCR reads with MiXCR, one entry per CDR3 protein. The sample carries around 270,000 distinct CDR3 sequences, about 82% recorded once. Sequenced material: CD8+ T cells from PBMCs. All receptors come from a human donor with multiple sclerosis.

The genes are TRBV4-3 and TRBJ2-3; D is perhaps TRBD2 (5 bases). Germline V lookup: CDR1 LGHNA, CDR2 YSLEER. This CDR3 region has 15 residues. Trimming took off 2 bases at V and 6 bases at J, with 15 bases between the two ends. The CDR3 coding sequence is TGCGCCAGCAGCCAAAGTCGGCGGGCGGTTGATACGCAGTATTTT. Protein: CASSQSRRAVDTQYF.

CDR3 nucleotides: TGTGCCAGCAGCTTGGGGATAAGCTACACCTTC. This encodes CASSLGISYTF. The chain links TRBV5-6 to TRBJ1-2; D not certain. The CDR3 is 11 amino acids. In germline, CDR1 is SGHDT, CDR2 YYEEEE. V shed 0 bases and J shed 9 bases, with 6 bases lying between them.

This chain links TRBV6-5 with TRBJ1-1; maybe TRBD1 (6 bases). Deletions cut 4 bases from V and 0 bases from J, with 12 bases between. The CDR3 extends over 15 amino acids. CDR1 and CDR2 from the germline V gene are MNHEY and SVGAGI. The CDR3 DNA reads TGTGCCAGCAGTTCTGGCAGGGGATTGAACACTGAAGCTTTCTTT. Its translation: CASSSGRGLNTEAFF.

V gene TRBV19 combines with J gene TRBJ2-7, with 10 bases lining up with TRBD1. This CDR3 is built from 14 residues. Germline V gene sequence: CDR1 LNHDA, CDR2 SQIVND (reference sequence). Trimming took 6 bases from V and 4 from J; bases not matched to a gene: 6. CDR3 region: CASSFGQGVYEQYF. The CDR3 DNA follows: TGTGCCAGTAGCTTTGGACAGGGGGTTTACGAGCAGTACTTC.

This clonotype showed up just a few times. The rearrangement links TRBV7-2 to TRBJ2-3, with 8 positions matching TRBD2. This CDR3 is 19 amino acids long. V lost 7 bases to trimming and J lost 2 bases; unmatched junction nucleotides: 20. Germline-derived CDR1 and CDR2 are SGHTA and FQGNSA. The chain's CDR3 is CASIRLGPTSGPFTDTQYF. CDR3 nucleotides: TGTGCCAGCATCCGATTGGGACCAACTAGCGGCCCCTTCACAGATACGCAGTATTTT.

This rearrangement joins TRBV30 to TRBJ2-3, with 7 bases identical to TRBD2. The CDR3 extends over 14 amino acids. Per the germline V gene, CDR1 is GTSNPN and CDR2 is SVGIG (reference sequence). The trim removed 4 bases at V and 3 bases at J, leaving 7 bases unmatched. DNA of the CDR3: TGTGCCTGGAATCGGGGGGTTGGAACAGATACGCAGTATTTT. This sequence encodes CAWNRGVGTDTQYF.

The gene calls are TRBV27 and TRBJ2-2, with 9 bases aligning to TRBD1. The CDR3 loop spans 19 amino acids. V lost 10 bases to trimming and J lost 0 bases; unmatched junction nucleotides: 18. From germline, CDR1 is MNHEY and CDR2 SMNVEV (reference sequence). Here the CDR3 reads CATRDRETPTFANTGELFF. CDR3 in DNA: TGTGCCACGAGGGACAGGGAAACTCCTACCTTCGCGAACACCGGGGAGCTGTTTTTT.

The V and J genes are TRBV27 and TRBJ2-3; D perhaps matches TRBD1 (7 bases). The V end lost 5 bases, the J end lost 0 bases, and 15 bases lay between the germline ends. Germline V lookup: CDR1 MNHEY, CDR2 SMNVEV (reference sequence). The CDR3 is made up of 16 amino acids. The CDR3 sequence: CASSIRTGGSTDTQYF. The CDR3 region has the DNA TGTGCCAGCAGTATTCGGACAGGAGGGAGCACAGATACGCAGTATTTT.

The chain carries TRBV24-1 and TRBJ1-5; D call uncertain. The germline V gene encodes CDR1 KGHDR and CDR2 SFDVKD. Trimming removed 5 bases at V and 4 bases at J, with 5 bases between. The CDR3 covers 12 residues. CDR3 bases: TGTGCCACCAGTGCCGAGAATCAGCCCCAGCATTTT. As protein: CATSAENQPQHF.

The J gene is TRBJ1-1, the V gene TRBV29-1; D unresolved. Germline lookup yields CDR1 SQVTM and CDR2 ANQGSEA. V was shortened by 6 bases and J by 5 bases, with 7 bases between the two germline ends. This CDR3 is built from 10 residues. CDR3 residues: CSVVATEAFF. DNA for the CDR3: TGCAGCGTGGTCGCAACTGAAGCTTTCTTT.

J is TRBJ2-6 and V is TRBV2, with D hard to call. V was cut by 10 bases and J by 0 bases, with 10 bases left in between. CDR1 is SNHLY and CDR2 is FYNNEI in the germline V gene. The CDR3 is 14 residues long. Here the CDR3 DNA reads TGTGCCATCCTTGACTCCTCTGGGGCCAACGTCCTGACTTTC. It translates to CAILDSSGANVLTF.

This chain uses TRBV12-3 or TRBV12-4 with TRBJ2-6; D is possibly TRBD1 (5 bases). The ends were cut back, 5 bases at V and 4 bases at J, with 12 bases in the middle. The CDR3 consists of 15 residues. The CDR3 nucleotides read TGTGCCAGCAGTCGACAGAGTTTCGGGGCCAACGTCCTGACTTTC. Translated, it gives CASSRQSFGANVLTF.

This chain joins TRBV10-3 and TRBJ2-3; a weak D match, TRBD2 (6 bases). The V and J ends lost 6 bases and 0 bases respectively, with 34 bases between them. The CDR3 extends over 22 amino acids. Germline assignment: CDR1 ENHRY and CDR2 SYGVKD. The CDR3 DNA follows: TGTGCCATCAGCGTCGAGGCAGGAGCTGGGTCGTTAGGGACTGCTAGCACAGATACGCAGTATTTT. It yields the protein CAISVEAGAGSLGTASTDTQYF.

This clonotype was found a few times. The genes are TRBV27 and TRBJ2-3, with unresolved D. In germline, CDR1 is MNHEY, CDR2 SMNVEV (reference sequence). Trimming pared 3 bases from V and 0 bases from J, leaving 7 bases between. The CDR3 is 14 amino acids. Here the CDR3 DNA reads TGTGCCAGCAGTTTCGGACCTAGCACAGATACGCAGTATTTT. It encodes CASSFGPSTDTQYF.

V is TRBV4-3 and J is TRBJ2-1; D may correspond to TRBD1 or TRBD2 (6 bases each). The CDR3 has 14 residues. The V and J ends lost 6 bases and 8 bases respectively, with 17 bases between them. Germline CDR1 is LGHNA and CDR2 is YSLEER. CDR3 DNA: TGCGCCAGCAGGGCGTCGGGGGCCAGGGATGAGCAGTTCTTC. It specifies CASRASGARDEQFF.

The chain is built from TRBV29-1 and TRBJ2-3; D is unclear. V lost 4 bases and J lost 6, with 17 bases in between. Germline values: CDR1 SQVTM, CDR2 ANQGSEA. The CDR3 covers 14 residues. CDR3 in DNA: TGCAGCGTTGCTGCCGGTGGTCCGGCGGATACGCAGTATTTT. Translation: CSVAAGGPADTQYF.

The chain couples TRBV7-8 to TRBJ1-2; 7 nucleotides agree with TRBD1. Germline V gives CDR1 SGHVS, CDR2 FQNEAQ. Germline trimming cut 5 bases from V and 8 bases from J; bases unmatched to any gene: 14. This CDR3 spans 15 amino acids. CDR3 region: CASSAQGVLGWGYTF. CDR3 coding DNA: TGTGCCAGCAGCGCTCAGGGGGTTTTAGGATGGGGCTACACCTTC.

The rearrangement joins TRBV14 to TRBJ2-4; D gene uncertain. CDR3 length equals 13 residues. Per germline, CDR1 SGHDN and CDR2 FVKESK. V dropped 1 base and J dropped 12 bases, with 13 bases sitting between them. The CDR3 spells CASSQVTMGYQYF. DNA of the CDR3: TGTGCCAGCAGCCAAGTAACAATGGGCTATCAGTACTTC.